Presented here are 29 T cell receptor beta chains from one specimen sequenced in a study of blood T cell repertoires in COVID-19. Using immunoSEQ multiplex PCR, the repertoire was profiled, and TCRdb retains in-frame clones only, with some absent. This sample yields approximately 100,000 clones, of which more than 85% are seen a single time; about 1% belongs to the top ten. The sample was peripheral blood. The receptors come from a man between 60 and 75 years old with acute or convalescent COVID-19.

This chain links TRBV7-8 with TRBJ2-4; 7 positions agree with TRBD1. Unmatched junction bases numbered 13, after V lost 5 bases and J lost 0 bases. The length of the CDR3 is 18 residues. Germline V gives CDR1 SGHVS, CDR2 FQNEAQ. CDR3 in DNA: TGTGCCAGCAGCCCCCCCCGGGACAGAATGTTAGCCAAAAACATTCAGTACTTC. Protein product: CASSPPRDRMLAKNIQYF.

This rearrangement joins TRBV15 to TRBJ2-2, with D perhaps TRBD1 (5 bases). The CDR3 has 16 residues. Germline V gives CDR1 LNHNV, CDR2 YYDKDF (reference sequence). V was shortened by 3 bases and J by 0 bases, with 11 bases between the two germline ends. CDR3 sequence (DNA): TGTGCCACCAGCAGGGGTAAGACAGCGAACACCGGGGAGCTGTTTTTT. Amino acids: CATSRGKTANTGELFF.

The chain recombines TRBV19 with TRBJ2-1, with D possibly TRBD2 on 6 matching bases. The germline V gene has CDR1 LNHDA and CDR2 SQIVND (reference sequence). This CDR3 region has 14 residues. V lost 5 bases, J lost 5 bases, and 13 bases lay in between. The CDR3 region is CASSRAGGDNEQFF. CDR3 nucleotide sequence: TGTGCCAGTAGTCGAGCCGGCGGGGACAATGAGCAGTTCTTC.

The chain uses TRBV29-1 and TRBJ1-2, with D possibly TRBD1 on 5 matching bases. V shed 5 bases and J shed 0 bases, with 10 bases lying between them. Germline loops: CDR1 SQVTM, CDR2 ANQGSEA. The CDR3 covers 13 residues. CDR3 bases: TGCAGCGTTACAGGAGACCCTAACTATGGCTACACCTTC. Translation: CSVTGDPNYGYTF.

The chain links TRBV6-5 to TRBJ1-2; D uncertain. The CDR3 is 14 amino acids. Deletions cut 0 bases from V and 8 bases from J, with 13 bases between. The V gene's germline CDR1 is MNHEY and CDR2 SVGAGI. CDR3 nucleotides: TGTGCCAGCAGTTACTCCCGGGGAGCCCTGGGCTACACCTTC. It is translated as CASSYSRGALGYTF.

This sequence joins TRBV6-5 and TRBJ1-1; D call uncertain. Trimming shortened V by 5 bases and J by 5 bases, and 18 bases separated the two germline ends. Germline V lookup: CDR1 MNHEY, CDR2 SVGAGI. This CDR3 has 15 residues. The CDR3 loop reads CASSPLGMEKTEAFF. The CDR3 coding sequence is TGTGCCAGCAGTCCCCTCGGCATGGAGAAGACTGAAGCTTTCTTT.

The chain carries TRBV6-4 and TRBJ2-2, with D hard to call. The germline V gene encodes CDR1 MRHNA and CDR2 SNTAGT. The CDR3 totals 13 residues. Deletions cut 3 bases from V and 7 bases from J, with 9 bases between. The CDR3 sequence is CASSERDHGELFF. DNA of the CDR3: TGTGCCAGCAGTGAGAGAGATCACGGGGAGCTGTTTTTT.

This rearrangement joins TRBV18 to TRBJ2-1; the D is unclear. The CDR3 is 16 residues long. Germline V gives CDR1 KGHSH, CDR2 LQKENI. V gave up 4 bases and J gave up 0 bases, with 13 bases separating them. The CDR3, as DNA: TGTGCCAGCTCACTTCGAGGCGGTAGCTCCTACAATGAGCAGTTCTTC. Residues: CASSLRGGSSYNEQFF.

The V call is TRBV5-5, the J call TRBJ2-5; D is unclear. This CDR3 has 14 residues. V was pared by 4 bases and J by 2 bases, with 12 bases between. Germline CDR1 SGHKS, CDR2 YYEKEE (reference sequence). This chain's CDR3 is CASSLVTPQETQYF. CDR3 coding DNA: TGTGCCAGCAGCCTGGTGACACCGCAAGAGACCCAGTACTTC.

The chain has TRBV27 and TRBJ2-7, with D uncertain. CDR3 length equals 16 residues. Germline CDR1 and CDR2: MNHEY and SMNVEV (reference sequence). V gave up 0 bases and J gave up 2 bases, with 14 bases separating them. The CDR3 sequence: CASSLSYRVIPYEQYF. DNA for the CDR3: TGTGCCAGCAGTTTATCGTACCGGGTCATTCCCTACGAGCAGTACTTC.

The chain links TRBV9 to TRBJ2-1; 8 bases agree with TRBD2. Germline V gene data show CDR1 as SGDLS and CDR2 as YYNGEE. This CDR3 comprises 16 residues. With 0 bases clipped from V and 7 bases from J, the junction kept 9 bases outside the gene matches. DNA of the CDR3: TGTGCCAGCAGCGTAGACCCAGCGGGAGTTTTAAATGAGCAGTTCTTC. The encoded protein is CASSVDPAGVLNEQFF.

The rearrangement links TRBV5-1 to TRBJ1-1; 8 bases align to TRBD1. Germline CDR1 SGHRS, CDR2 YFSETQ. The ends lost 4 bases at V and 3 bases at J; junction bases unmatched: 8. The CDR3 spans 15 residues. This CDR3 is CASSHIPDRDTEAFF. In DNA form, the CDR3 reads TGCGCCAGCAGCCATATCCCGGACAGGGACACTGAAGCTTTCTTT.

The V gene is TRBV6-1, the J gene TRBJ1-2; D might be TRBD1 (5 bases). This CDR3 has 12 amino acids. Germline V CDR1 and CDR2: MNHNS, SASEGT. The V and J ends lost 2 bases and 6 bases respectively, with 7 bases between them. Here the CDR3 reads CASSEQGDGYTF. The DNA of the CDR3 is TGTGCCAGCAGTGAACAGGGCGATGGCTACACCTTC.

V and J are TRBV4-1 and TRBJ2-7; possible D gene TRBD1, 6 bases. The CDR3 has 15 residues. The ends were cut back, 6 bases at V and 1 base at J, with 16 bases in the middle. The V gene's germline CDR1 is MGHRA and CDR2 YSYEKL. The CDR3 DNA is TGCGCCAGCAGACCTGAGAACAGGGATTCCTACGAGCAGTACTTC. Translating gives CASRPENRDSYEQYF.

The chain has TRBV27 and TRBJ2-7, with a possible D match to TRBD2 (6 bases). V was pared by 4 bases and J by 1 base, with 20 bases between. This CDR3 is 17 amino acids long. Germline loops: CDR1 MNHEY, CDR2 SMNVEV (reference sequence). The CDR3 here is CASSSTSRDSVSYEQYF. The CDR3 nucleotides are TGTGCCAGCAGTTCCACCTCACGGGACTCCGTATCCTACGAGCAGTACTTC.

CDR3 in DNA: TGTGCCAGCAGTGAATCGGGACAGGTAGGGTGGGGAGGTCAGCCCCAGCATTTT. It encodes CASSESGQVGWGGQPQHF. The chain joins TRBV2 to TRBJ1-5; 8 bases fit TRBD1. The junction had 15 bases not matched to a gene; V was cut back by 2 bases and J by 6 bases. Germline-derived CDR1 and CDR2 are SNHLY and FYNNEI. This CDR3 has 18 residues.

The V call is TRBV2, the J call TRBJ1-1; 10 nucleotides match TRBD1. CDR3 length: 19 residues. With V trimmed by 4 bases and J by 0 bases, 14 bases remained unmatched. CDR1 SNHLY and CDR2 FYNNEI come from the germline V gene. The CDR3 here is CASSARLNPGQGVNTEAFF. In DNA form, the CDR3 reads TGTGCCAGCAGTGCCCGCTTGAACCCCGGACAGGGGGTGAACACTGAAGCTTTCTTT. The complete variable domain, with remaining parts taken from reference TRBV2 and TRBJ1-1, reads EPEVTQTPSHQVTQMGQEVILRCVPISNHLYFYWYRQILGQKVEFLVSFYNNEISEKSEIFDDQFSVERPDGSNFTLKIRSTKLEDSAMYFCASSARLNPGQGVNTEAFFGQGTRLTVV.

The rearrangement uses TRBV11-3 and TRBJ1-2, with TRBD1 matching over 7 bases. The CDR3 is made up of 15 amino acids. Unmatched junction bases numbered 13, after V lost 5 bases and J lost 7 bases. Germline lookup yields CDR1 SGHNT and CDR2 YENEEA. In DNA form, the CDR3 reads TGTGCCAGCAGCGCGTCGCAGGGGGACTGGAGTGGCTACACCTTC. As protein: CASSASQGDWSGYTF.

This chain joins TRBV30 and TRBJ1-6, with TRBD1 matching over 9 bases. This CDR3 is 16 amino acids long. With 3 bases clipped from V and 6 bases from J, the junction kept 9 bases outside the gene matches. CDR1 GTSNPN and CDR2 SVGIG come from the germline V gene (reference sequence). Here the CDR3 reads CAWSPGQGDFNSPLHF. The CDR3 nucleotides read TGTGCCTGGAGCCCGGGACAGGGTGATTTTAATTCACCCCTCCACTTT.

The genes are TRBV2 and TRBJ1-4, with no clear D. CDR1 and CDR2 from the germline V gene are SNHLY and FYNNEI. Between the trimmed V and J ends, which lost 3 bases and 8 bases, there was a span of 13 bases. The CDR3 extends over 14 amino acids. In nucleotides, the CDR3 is TGTGCCAGCAGTGACCAAACGGGAAGGGAAAAACTGTTTTTT. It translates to CASSDQTGREKLFF.

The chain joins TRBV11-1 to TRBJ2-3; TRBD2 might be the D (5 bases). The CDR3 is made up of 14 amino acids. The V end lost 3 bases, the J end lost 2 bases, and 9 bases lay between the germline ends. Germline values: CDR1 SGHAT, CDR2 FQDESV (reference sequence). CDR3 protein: CASSFFGDTDTQYF. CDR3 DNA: TGTGCCAGCAGCTTTTTCGGGGACACAGATACGCAGTATTTT. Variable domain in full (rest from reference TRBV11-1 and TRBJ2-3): EAEVAQSPRYKITEKSQAVAFWCDPISGHATLYWYRQILGQGPELLVQFQDESVVDDSQLPKDRFSAERLKGVDSTLKIQPAELGDSAMYLCASSFFGDTDTQYFGPGTRLTVL.

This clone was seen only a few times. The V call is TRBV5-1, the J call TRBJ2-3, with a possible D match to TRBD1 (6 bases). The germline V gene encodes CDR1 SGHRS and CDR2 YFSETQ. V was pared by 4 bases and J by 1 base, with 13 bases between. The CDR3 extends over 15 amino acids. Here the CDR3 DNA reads TGCGCCAGCAGCGTAACAGGGATACGCACAGATACGCAGTATTTT. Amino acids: CASSVTGIRTDTQYF.

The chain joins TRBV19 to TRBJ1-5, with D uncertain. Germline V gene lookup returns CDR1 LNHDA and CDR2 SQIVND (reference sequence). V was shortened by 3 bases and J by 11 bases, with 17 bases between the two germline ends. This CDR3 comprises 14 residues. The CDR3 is CASSIYSRSVAQHF. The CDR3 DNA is TGTGCCAGTAGTATCTATTCGAGGTCAGTGGCCCAGCATTTT.

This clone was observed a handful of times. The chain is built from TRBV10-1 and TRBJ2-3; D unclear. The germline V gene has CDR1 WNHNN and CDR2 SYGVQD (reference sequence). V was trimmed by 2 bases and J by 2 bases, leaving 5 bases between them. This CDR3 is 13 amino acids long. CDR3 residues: CASSETFTDTQYF. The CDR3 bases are TGCGCCAGCAGTGAGACATTCACAGATACGCAGTATTTT.

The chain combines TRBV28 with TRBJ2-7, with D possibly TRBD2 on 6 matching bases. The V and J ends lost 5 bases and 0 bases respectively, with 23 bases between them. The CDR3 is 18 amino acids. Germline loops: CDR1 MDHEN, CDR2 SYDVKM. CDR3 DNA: TGTGCCAGCAGTGGCTCGGATGGGCGGGACTTCCTCTCCTACGAGCAGTACTTC. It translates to CASSGSDGRDFLSYEQYF.

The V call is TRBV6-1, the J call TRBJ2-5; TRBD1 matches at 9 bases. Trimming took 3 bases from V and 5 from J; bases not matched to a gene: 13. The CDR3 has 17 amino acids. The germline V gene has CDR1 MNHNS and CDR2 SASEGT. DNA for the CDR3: TGTGCCAGCAGTGACCGGGACAGGGCAGCCCGTATTGAGACCCAGTACTTC. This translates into CASSDRDRAARIETQYF.

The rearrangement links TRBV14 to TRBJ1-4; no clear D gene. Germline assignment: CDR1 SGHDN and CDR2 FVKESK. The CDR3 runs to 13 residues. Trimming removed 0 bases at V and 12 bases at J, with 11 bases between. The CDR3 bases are TGTGCCAGCAGCCAAGATCGGTTAGGAGAACTGTTTTTT. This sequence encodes CASSQDRLGELFF.

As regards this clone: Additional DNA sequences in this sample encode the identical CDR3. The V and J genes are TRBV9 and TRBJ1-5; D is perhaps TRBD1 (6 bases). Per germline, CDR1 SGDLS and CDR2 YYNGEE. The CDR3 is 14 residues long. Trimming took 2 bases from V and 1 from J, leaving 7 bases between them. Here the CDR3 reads CASSVGQSNQPQHF. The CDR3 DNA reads TGTGCCAGCAGCGTTGGACAGAGCAATCAGCCCCAGCATTTT.

DNA of the CDR3: TGTGCCACCAGTGATTTGCTTCTCAGGGGCCAGAGTCAGCCCCAGCATTTT. Its translation: CATSDLLLRGQSQPQHF. The chain couples TRBV24-1 to TRBJ1-5; D may be TRBD1 (6 bases). Germline CDR1 and CDR2: KGHDR and SFDVKD. The CDR3 extends over 17 amino acids. Deletions cut 0 bases from V and 6 bases from J, with 17 bases between.